The 27 T cell receptor beta chains below come from one sample, sequenced in a study of early T cells in non-severe SARS-CoV-2 infection. One entry per CDR3 protein, called by TCRdb with MiXCR from the 5' RACE reads. The sample includes tens of thousands of distinct CDR3 sequences, approximately 12% of them seen just once. The source material was whole blood. The receptors stem from an adult who was a healthcare worker with PCR-confirmed SARS-CoV-2 infection or an uninfected control (not recorded which).

This clonotype occurred a few times. This chain links TRBV19 with TRBJ1-5, with 7 bases lining up with TRBD1. This CDR3 contains 15 residues. In germline, CDR1 is LNHDA, CDR2 SQIVND (reference sequence). Unmatched junction bases numbered 6, after V lost 5 bases and J lost 2 bases. CDR3 DNA sequence: TGTGCCAGTAGTGCGACAGGGTATGGCAATCAGCCCCAGCATTTT. Translating it yields CASSATGYGNQPQHF. The full variable domain, completed using reference TRBV19 and TRBJ1-5, is DGGITQSPKYLFRKEGQNVTLSCEQNLNHDAMYWYRQDPGQGLRLIYYSQIVNDFQKGDIAEGYSVSREKKESFPLTVTSAQKNPTAFYLCASSATGYGNQPQHFGDGTRLSIL.

The sample holds many counts of this clonotype. In DNA, the CDR3 is TGCGCCAGCAATAACGGGACCGGGATGAGCACTGAAGCTTTCTTT. Encoded protein: CASNNGTGMSTEAFF. The V call is TRBV10-2, the J call TRBJ1-1, with TRBD1 as a possible D gene (5 bases). V dropped 7 bases and J dropped 4 bases, with 19 bases sitting between them. This CDR3 is built from 15 residues. The germline gives CDR1 WSHSY, CDR2 SAAADI.

This clonotype was seen more than once but under ten times. The V gene is TRBV11-3, the J gene TRBJ1-6; D gene uncertain. The CDR3 is 17 amino acids. Germline V gene sequence: CDR1 SGHNT, CDR2 YENEEA. Trimming removed 3 bases at V and 4 bases at J, with 16 bases between. As DNA, the CDR3 is TGTGCCAGCAGCTTTGTTGCACGGACGGGGTATAATTCACCCCTCCACTTT. It translates to CASSFVARTGYNSPLHF. Filled out from reference TRBV11-3 and TRBJ1-6, the complete variable domain reads EAGVVQSPRYKIIEKKQPVAFWCNPISGHNTLYWYLQNLGQGPELLIRYENEEAVDDSQLPKDRFSAERLKGVDSTLKIQPAELGDSAVYLCASSFVARTGYNSPLHFGNGTRLTVT.

The J gene is TRBJ2-1, the V gene TRBV6-6, with unresolved D. Germline V gene sequence: CDR1 MNHNY, CDR2 SVGAGI (reference sequence). The length of the CDR3 is 16 residues. Trimming took 2 bases from V and 6 from J, leaving 17 bases between them. The CDR3 nucleotides read TGTGCCAGCAGTTACAAGGCAGGTGTTTCACGCAATGAGCAGTTCTTC. Amino acid sequence: CASSYKAGVSRNEQFF.

The chain recombines TRBV7-8 with TRBJ1-1, with no clear D. The CDR3 runs to 15 residues. From germline, CDR1 is SGHVS and CDR2 FQNEAQ. The V end lost 3 bases, the J end lost 0 bases, and 11 bases lay between the germline ends. The CDR3 here is CASSFESRLNTEAFF. The CDR3 DNA reads TGTGCCAGCAGCTTTGAGTCCCGGTTGAACACTGAAGCTTTCTTT.

CDR3 region: CASSGQGLQYNSPLHF. Written as DNA, the CDR3 is TGTGCCAGCAGCGGCCAGGGATTGCAATATAATTCACCCCTCCACTTT. This chain links TRBV5-5 with TRBJ1-6, with D possibly TRBD1 on 5 matching bases. Deletions cut 4 bases from V and 4 bases from J, with 15 bases between. The germline gives CDR1 SGHKS, CDR2 YYEKEE (reference sequence). The CDR3 runs to 16 residues.

This clonotype appeared a few times. The chain recombines TRBV27 with TRBJ1-6; TRBD1 is a possible D gene (6 bases). The CDR3 is 15 residues long. V dropped 5 bases and J dropped 7 bases, with 15 bases sitting between them. Germline values: CDR1 MNHEY, CDR2 SMNVEV (reference sequence). The CDR3 loop reads CASSLGGGGNSPLHF. CDR3 sequence (DNA): TGTGCCAGCAGTCTCGGGGGCGGGGGGAATTCACCCCTCCACTTT.

The CDR3 sequence: CSVEGSLNTEAFF. Here the CDR3 DNA reads TGCAGCGTTGAAGGCAGTTTGAACACTGAAGCTTTCTTT. The genes are TRBV29-1 and TRBJ1-1; D ambiguous. The length of the CDR3 is 13 residues. V lost 1 base to trimming and J lost 0 bases, with 6 bases between them. Germline CDR1 and CDR2: SQVTM and ANQGSEA.

This clonotype has ten or more counts. The rearrangement links TRBV7-4 to TRBJ1-1; 7 nucleotides align to TRBD1. CDR1 SGHVT and CDR2 SQSDAQ come from the germline V gene. The CDR3 runs to 19 residues. Germline trimming cut 5 bases from V and 4 bases from J; bases unmatched to any gene: 22. The DNA for the CDR3 is TGTGCCAGCAGCCAGGGGGTTGAGGCAGGGAATATGGGTGGCACTGAAGCTTTCTTT. The encoded protein is CASSQGVEAGNMGGTEAFF.

This clonotype was counted between two and nine times. The chain links TRBV20-1 to TRBJ2-1; 9 bases map to TRBD1. Germline CDR1 and CDR2: DFQATT and SNEGSKA (reference sequence). The junction had 5 bases not matched to a gene; V was cut back by 1 base and J by 4 bases. This CDR3 has 15 amino acids. The CDR3 nucleotides read TGCAGTGCTAGAGGGGGGACAGGGCAATACAATGAGCAGTTCTTC. It encodes CSARGGTGQYNEQFF.

This clonotype has a handful of counts. This chain uses TRBV11-2 with TRBJ2-6; D is ambiguous. Germline V gene sequence: CDR1 SGHAT, CDR2 FQNNGV. Trimming removed 4 bases from V and 1 base from J, with 8 bases in between. The length of the CDR3 is 15 residues. The CDR3 loop is CASSYHPSGANVLTF. In DNA form, the CDR3 reads TGTGCCAGCAGCTACCATCCATCTGGGGCCAACGTCCTGACTTTC. Complete variable domain (other parts from reference TRBV11-2 and TRBJ2-6): EAGVAQSPRYKIIEKRQSVAFWCNPISGHATLYWYQQILGQGPKLLIQFQNNGVVDDSQLPKDRFSAERLKGVDSTLKIQPAKLEDSAVYLCASSYHPSGANVLTFGAGSRLTVL.

This clonotype has a count of ten or more. The V and J genes are TRBV4-1 and TRBJ2-1; a possible D gene is TRBD2 (6 bases). The CDR3 contains 16 residues. CDR1 and CDR2 from the germline V gene are MGHRA and YSYEKL. The germline V and J ends were trimmed by 3 bases and 2 bases, with 14 bases remaining between them. CDR3 region: CASSHVEGSPYNEQFF. As DNA, the CDR3 is TGCGCCAGCAGCCATGTGGAGGGTAGCCCCTACAATGAGCAGTTCTTC.

This clonotype was found many times. The chain joins TRBV7-8 to TRBJ1-1; D remains unclear. The V and J ends lost 1 base and 6 bases respectively, with 12 bases between them. Germline V lookup: CDR1 SGHVS, CDR2 FQNEAQ. The CDR3 sequence is 14 residues long. In DNA form, the CDR3 reads TGTGCCAGCAGCTTAGTGTTGTCCGGGGCTGAAGCTTTCTTT. Its translation: CASSLVLSGAEAFF.

The table lists this clonotype with a few counts. The junction differs from germline at one of its ends, possibly a read error. J is TRBJ2-3 and V is TRBV10-3, with TRBD2 identical over 11 bases. CDR1 and CDR2 from the germline V gene are ENHRY and SYGVKD. CDR3 length: 13 residues. Here the CDR3 DNA reads TGTGCCATCAGCCGGGATAGCGGGGGGGCAGTCTTCTTT. Its protein is CAISRDSGGAVFF.

By share, this clonotype ranks as medium-sized (0.01 to 0.1%). The chain combines TRBV6-1 with TRBJ2-5, with TRBD2 identical over 10 bases. The CDR3 has 16 residues. Germline loops: CDR1 MNHNS, CDR2 SASEGT. Germline trimming cut 1 base from V and 0 bases from J; bases unmatched to any gene: 2. CDR3 protein: CASSEDTSGNQETQYF. The DNA of the CDR3 is TGTGCCAGCAGTGAAGATACTAGCGGGAACCAAGAGACCCAGTACTTC.

The chain is built from TRBV12-3 or TRBV12-4 and TRBJ2-5; D gene ambiguous. The CDR3 is 13 residues long. V was pared by 6 bases and J by 2 bases, with 10 bases between. The CDR3 loop is CASSSSSQETQYF. The CDR3 DNA reads as TGTGCCAGCAGCTCCTCCTCACAAGAGACCCAGTACTTC.

This clonotype was counted between two and nine times. Here the CDR3 DNA reads TGTGCCAGCAGGTTAAACAGCGGGGGGTACCAAGAGACCCAGTACTTC. It translates to CASRLNSGGYQETQYF. The V and J genes are TRBV7-2 and TRBJ2-5, with 9 bases aligning to TRBD2. Losses at the gene ends were 6 bases for V and 0 bases for J; bases not matched to a gene: 8. Germline lookup yields CDR1 SGHTA and CDR2 FQGNSA. This CDR3 spans 16 amino acids.

This chain connects TRBV14 to TRBJ2-2; the D is unclear. Germline V gives CDR1 SGHDN, CDR2 FVKESK. The V and J ends lost 3 bases and 4 bases respectively, with 12 bases between them. This CDR3 has 15 amino acids. The CDR3: CASSQNHVPTGELFF. The CDR3 nucleotides read TGTGCCAGCAGCCAGAATCACGTACCCACCGGGGAGCTGTTTTTT.

This clonotype appeared a few times. This rearrangement joins TRBV18 to TRBJ2-3; D is tentatively TRBD1 or TRBD2 (5 bases each). From germline, CDR1 is KGHSH and CDR2 LQKENI. V lost 2 bases to trimming and J lost 2 bases, with 8 bases between them. CDR3 length equals 14 residues. Written as DNA, the CDR3 is TGTGCCAGCTCACCATTCGGGGCCACAGATACGCAGTATTTT. Translated: CASSPFGATDTQYF.

This clonotype was observed many times. V and J are TRBV2 and TRBJ1-2, with D hard to call. The V gene's germline CDR1 is SNHLY and CDR2 FYNNEI. V was cut by 5 bases and J by 4 bases, with 11 bases left in between. The CDR3 has 13 residues. This CDR3 is CASSRDRGYGYTF. CDR3 sequence (DNA): TGTGCCAGCAGTAGGGATCGAGGCTATGGCTACACCTTC.

This clonotype was picked up one time. The rearrangement uses TRBV11-3 and TRBJ2-1, with D tentatively TRBD2 (5 bases). CDR1 is SGHNT, CDR2 YENEEA, per germline. V lost 2 bases to trimming and J lost 9 bases, with 11 bases between them. The CDR3 consists of 13 residues. The CDR3: CASSLSPAGEQFF. CDR3 bases: TGTGCCAGCAGCTTATCCCCTGCGGGTGAGCAGTTCTTC.

The V gene is TRBV7-9, the J gene TRBJ2-7; 8 nucleotides match TRBD2. The junction had 8 bases not matched to a gene; V was cut back by 5 bases and J by 2 bases. CDR1 and CDR2 (germline): SEHNR, FQNEAQ (reference sequence). This CDR3 comprises 15 residues. In nucleotides, the CDR3 is TGTGCCAGCAGCCTACCGACTAGCGACACCTACGAGCAGTACTTC. It yields the protein CASSLPTSDTYEQYF.

This clonotype has more than one count but fewer than ten. This chain links TRBV7-2 with TRBJ2-3, with TRBD2 identical over 8 bases. Germline CDR1 and CDR2: SGHTA and FQGNSA. CDR3 length: 15 amino acids. V was pared by 5 bases and J by 4 bases, with 8 bases of the junction left unmatched. CDR3 DNA sequence: TGTGCCAGCAGCCGCAGAGCGGGAGAATCAGATACGCAGTATTTT. Translated, it gives CASSRRAGESDTQYF.

This clonotype was seen at least ten times. The chain uses TRBV18 and TRBJ2-5, with D perhaps TRBD1 or TRBD2 (5 bases each). The germline V and J ends were trimmed by 0 bases and 5 bases, with 10 bases remaining between them. Germline V gives CDR1 KGHSH, CDR2 LQKENI. The CDR3 sequence is 14 residues long. The CDR3, as DNA: TGTGCCAGCTCACCACCGCAGGGCGGGGAGACCCAGTACTTC. Translating it yields CASSPPQGGETQYF.

The table lists this clonotype with a few counts. The J gene is TRBJ2-3, the V gene TRBV5-4; no reliable D call. From germline, CDR1 is SGHNT and CDR2 YYREEE (reference sequence). This CDR3 comprises 16 residues. Trimming removed 4 bases at V and 6 bases at J, with 21 bases between. CDR3 residues: CASSLSSRRGSDTQYF. CDR3 DNA sequence: TGTGCCAGCAGCCTGTCCTCGCGGAGAGGATCGGATACGCAGTATTTT.

This clonotype was seen repeatedly, ten times or more. The CDR3 loop reads CASSPNRGMSYNEQFF. DNA for the CDR3: TGTGCCAGCAGTCCCAACAGGGGAATGTCCTACAATGAGCAGTTCTTC. V is TRBV6-5 and J is TRBJ2-1, with TRBD1 identical over 7 bases. V was clipped by 5 bases and J by 1 base; unmatched bases: 8. The CDR3 runs to 16 residues. The germline V gene has CDR1 MNHEY and CDR2 SVGAGI.

V is TRBV7-6 and J is TRBJ2-2, with TRBD2 identical over 7 bases. V shed 4 bases, J shed 1 base, and the junction held 6 bases outside the gene matches. The CDR3 sequence is 16 residues long. Germline V gene sequence: CDR1 SGHVS, CDR2 FNYEAQ. The CDR3 reads CASSYTLAENTGELFF. The CDR3 bases are TGTGCCAGCAGCTACACGCTAGCGGAGAACACCGGGGAGCTGTTTTTT. The variable domain in full, completed from reference TRBV7-6 and TRBJ2-2, reads GAGVSQSPRYKVTKRGQDVALRCDPISGHVSLYWYRQALGQGPEFLTYFNYEAQQDKSGLPNDRFSAERPEGSISTLTIQRTEQRDSAMYRCASSYTLAENTGELFFGEGSRLTVL.